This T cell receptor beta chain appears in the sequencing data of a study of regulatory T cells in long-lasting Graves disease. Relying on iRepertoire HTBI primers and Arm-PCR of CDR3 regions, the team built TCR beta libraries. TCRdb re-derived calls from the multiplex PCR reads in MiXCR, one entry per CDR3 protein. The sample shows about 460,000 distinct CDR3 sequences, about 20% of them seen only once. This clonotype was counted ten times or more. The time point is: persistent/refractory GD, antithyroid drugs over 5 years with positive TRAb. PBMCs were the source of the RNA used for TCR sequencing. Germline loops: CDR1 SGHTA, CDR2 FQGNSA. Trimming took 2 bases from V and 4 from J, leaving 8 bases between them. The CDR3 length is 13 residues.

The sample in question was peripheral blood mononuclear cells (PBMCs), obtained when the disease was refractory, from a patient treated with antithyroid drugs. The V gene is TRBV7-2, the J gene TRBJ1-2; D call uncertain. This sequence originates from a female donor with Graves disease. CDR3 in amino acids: CASSLLVGYGYTF. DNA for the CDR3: TGTGCCAGCAGCTTACTGGTTGGCTATGGCTACACCTTC.